A single T cell receptor beta chain is shown here with its context. Assay: immunoSEQ multiplex PCR; the TCRdb copy retains only in-frame clones and omits some. There are about 170,000 clones in the sample; 87% occur only once, and roughly 1.5% lies in the top ten. This record comes from a study of cytomegalovirus exposure and HLA in healthy donors. Trimming removed 1 base at V and 7 bases at J, with 11 bases between. The CDR3 totals 13 residues. Germline assignment: CDR1 SGHAT and CDR2 FQNNGV. The sequence was obtained from a woman under 40 in good health and CMV-seronegative. Sequenced input: PBMCs. The chain joins TRBV11-2 to TRBJ2-7; D ambiguous. The CDR3 DNA follows: TGTGCCAGCAGCTTAGGCCCGGGTAGGGAGCAGTACTTC. Residues: CASSLGPGREQYF.